These T cell receptor beta chains were read from a single sample in a study of blood T cell repertoires in COVID-19. TCRdb's copy holds only in-frame clones and misses some; the assay was immunoSEQ multiplex PCR. Of 46,000 or so clones in the sample, roughly 85% were seen once. The specimen was peripheral blood. Receptor source: a woman at least 80 years old with COVID-19, enrolled during active disease. Both conserved end residues are part of each CDR3. The D gene is left open where the match is weak. Clone size is shown for a subset of rows, as once, few, many or a class of expanded clone.

abundance,j_gene,v_gene,d_gene,CDR3nt,CDR3aa
NA,TRBJ1-5,TRBV18,TRBD1,TGTGCCAGCTCACCGGACAGGGCCGATAGCAATCAGCCCCAGCATTTT,CASSPDRADSNQPQHF
NA,TRBJ1-2,TRBV7-9,NA,TGTGCCAGCAGCCCAGATCGGGACACCGTCTTC,CASSPDRDTVF
NA,TRBJ2-7,TRBV27,NA,TGTGCCAGCAGTTTCCGAGCCAGCGCCATGGCCTCCTACGAGCAGTACTTC,CASSFRASAMASYEQYF
NA,TRBJ2-2,TRBV11-2,TRBD1,TGTGCCAGCAGCCGACAGGGCCCCGGGGAGCTGTTTTTT,CASSRQGPGELFF
NA,TRBJ1-1,TRBV11-3,NA,TGTGCCAGCAGCTTACGAGGGGGGAACACTGAAGCTTTCTTT,CASSLRGGNTEAFF
NA,TRBJ2-6,TRBV7-2,NA,TGTGCCAGCAGCTTTCCATTTTTTGATATTAGCTCTGGGGCCAACGTCCTGACTTTC,CASSFPFFDISSGANVLTF
NA,TRBJ2-3,TRBV4-3,NA,TGCGCCAGCAGCCAGTCCACTACCAGCACAGATACGCAGTATTTT,CASSQSTTSTDTQYF
NA,TRBJ1-1,TRBV29-1,NA,TGCAGCGCCCGAGGGCAATACAACACTGAAGCTTTCTTT,CSARGQYNTEAFF
NA,TRBJ2-1,TRBV5-6,TRBD2,TGTGCCAGCAGCCGAGCTCGGACTAGCGGGGGGCGATGGCAGTTCTTC,CASSRARTSGGRWQFF
NA,TRBJ2-3,TRBV4-3,NA,TGCGCCAGCAGCCAAGCGTCCCGAGGCGATACGCAGTATTTT,CASSQASRGDTQYF
NA,TRBJ2-3,TRBV19,TRBD2,TGTGCCAGTAGCCACCGGGCTAGCGGGACAGATACGCAGTATTTT,CASSHRASGTDTQYF
NA,TRBJ2-3,TRBV5-4,NA,TGTGCCAGCAGCTTGGCCGGCACAGATACGCAGTATTTT,CASSLAGTDTQYF
NA,TRBJ2-5,TRBV5-1,TRBD2,TGCGCCAGCCTCAAGGGGACTAGCGGGACACAAGAGACCCAGTACTTC,CASLKGTSGTQETQYF
NA,TRBJ2-7,TRBV7-2,NA,TGTGCCAGCAGCCAAATTAGTAGCTCCTACGAGCAGTACTTC,CASSQISSSYEQYF
NA,TRBJ2-7,TRBV3-1/TRBV3-2,TRBD2,TGTGCCAGCAGCCACCCCGGGGGGGAGCAGTACTTC,CASSHPGGEQYF
NA,TRBJ2-4,TRBV28,NA,TGTGCCAGCAGTTACAGGGTAGTGGCCAAAAACATTCAGTACTTC,CASSYRVVAKNIQYF
once,TRBJ1-1,TRBV7-2,NA,TGTGCCAGCAGCTTAGTACGCAGGGCCAACACTGAAGCTTTCTTT,CASSLVRRANTEAFF
NA,TRBJ2-3,TRBV5-1,TRBD2,TGCGCCAGCAGCTTGGGGCCCCGCGCGGGAGAAACAGATACGCAGTATTTT,CASSLGPRAGETDTQYF
NA,TRBJ2-7,TRBV11-2,TRBD1,TGTGCCAGCGGGAGGCGAGGACAGGGTGCCTACGAGCAGTACTTC,CASGRRGQGAYEQYF
NA,TRBJ2-5,TRBV7-9,NA,TGTGCCAGCAGCTCGGCGGCGGGGAGAGAGACCCAGTACTTC,CASSSAAGRETQYF
NA,TRBJ2-2,TRBV15,TRBD2,TGTGCCACCAGCAGAAAGCGGGGGACCACGAACACCGGGGAGCTGTTTTTT,CATSRKRGTTNTGELFF
NA,TRBJ1-6,TRBV3-1/TRBV3-2,NA,TGTGCCAGCAGCCACTTCGCAGGGAATTCACCCCTCCACTTT,CASSHFAGNSPLHF
NA,TRBJ1-2,TRBV9,NA,TGTGCCAGCAGCCCCTCAAGAGAGTATGGCTACACCTTC,CASSPSREYGYTF
NA,TRBJ2-5,TRBV9,TRBD2,TGTGCCAGCAGCCCCTGGGGTAGCGGGAGTGGGGAGACCCAGTACTTC,CASSPWGSGSGETQYF
NA,TRBJ2-5,TRBV12-5,NA,TGTGCTAGTGGTCCGGGTGAGACCCAGTACTTC,CASGPGETQYF
NA,TRBJ1-1,TRBV5-4,TRBD1,TGTGCCAGCAGCTCGCCGGGACAGGGGAACGCTGAAGCTTTCTTT,CASSSPGQGNAEAFF
NA,TRBJ2-5,TRBV19,TRBD1,TGTGCCAGCACGGACAGGGGATGGGAGACCCAGTACTTC,CASTDRGWETQYF
NA,TRBJ2-7,TRBV9,TRBD1,TGTGCCAGCAGCCTCAGGGACAGGGGCCTCTACGAGCAGTACTTC,CASSLRDRGLYEQYF
NA,TRBJ2-3,TRBV6-2/TRBV6-3,NA,TGTGCCAGCAGCCCGGGCCACACAGATACGCAGTATTTT,CASSPGHTDTQYF
NA,TRBJ2-3,TRBV10-3,NA,TGTGCCATAAAGGGGGATGTGACAGATACGCAGTATTTT,CAIKGDVTDTQYF
NA,TRBJ1-3,TRBV6-6,NA,TGTGCCAGCAGTCCGGGACTTTACTCTTTGAACACCATATATTTT,CASSPGLYSLNTIYF
NA,TRBJ2-5,TRBV7-2,NA,TGTGCCAGCAGCCCGTTAAAGGGGGTGAGAGAAGAGACCCAGTACTTC,CASSPLKGVREETQYF
NA,TRBJ1-1,TRBV6-5,NA,TGTGCCAGCAGTCGGGACACCTTCGGGAACACTGAAGCTTTCTTT,CASSRDTFGNTEAFF
NA,TRBJ1-1,TRBV6-2/TRBV6-3,NA,TGTGCCAGCAGTTACGCCGGTAACACTGAAGCTTTCTTT,CASSYAGNTEAFF
NA,TRBJ2-3,TRBV7-3,NA,TGTGCCAGCAGCGACAGGCGCACAGATACGCAGTATTTT,CASSDRRTDTQYF
NA,TRBJ2-1,TRBV15,NA,TGTGCCACCAGCTTAGAGCCCCCCCGGCGCGGAGTTGAGCAGTTCTTC,CATSLEPPRRGVEQFF
NA,TRBJ1-1,TRBV5-1,TRBD1,TGCGCCAGCAGCTTGGAAACCAGGGGGATGGCTTTCTTT,CASSLETRGMAFF
NA,TRBJ2-3,TRBV7-2,NA,TGTGCCAGCAGCTTATCCGGACAAGGCACAGATACGCAGTATTTT,CASSLSGQGTDTQYF
NA,TRBJ2-7,TRBV5-1,TRBD2,TGCGCCAGCAGCTTGGCGAAGACTAGCAGCTCCTACGAGCAGTACTTC,CASSLAKTSSSYEQYF
NA,TRBJ2-1,TRBV5-4,TRBD1,TGTGCCAGCAGCCCGCCCCGCAGGGGGCCTAGCAATGAGCAGTTCTTC,CASSPPRRGPSNEQFF
NA,TRBJ2-7,TRBV6-6,NA,TGTGCCAGCAGTTTCAGGGACGAGCAGTACTTC,CASSFRDEQYF
few,TRBJ1-5,TRBV2,NA,TGTGCCAGCGGGGCCCAGAGCAATCAGCCCCAGCATTTT,CASGAQSNQPQHF
NA,TRBJ2-7,TRBV6-1,TRBD1,TGTGCCAGCAGTGAAATGGGGGGACAGGGCTCCTACGAGCAGTACTTC,CASSEMGGQGSYEQYF
few,TRBJ1-3,TRBV28,NA,TGTGCCAGCACCCCAAATGAGGGTAGGGTCAATCTTCACTCTGGAAACACCATATATTTT,CASTPNEGRVNLHSGNTIYF
NA,TRBJ2-3,TRBV3-1/TRBV3-2,TRBD2,TGTGCCAGCAGCCAAAGGAGGAGCGGGGACACAGATACGCAGTATTTT,CASSQRRSGDTDTQYF
NA,TRBJ2-1,TRBV3-1/TRBV3-2,TRBD2,TGTGCCAGCAGCCAAGATGCCCCTCGAGGGAGGGCCTACAATGAGCAGTTCTTC,CASSQDAPRGRAYNEQFF
NA,TRBJ2-5,TRBV5-1,NA,TGCGCCAGCAGCTTGGGGACCTCGGCGGGCCAAGAGACCCAGTACTTC,CASSLGTSAGQETQYF
NA,TRBJ1-2,TRBV4-2,NA,TGTGCCAGCAGCCAAGATTTTAGCGGCAGTAACTATGGCTACACCTTC,CASSQDFSGSNYGYTF
NA,TRBJ2-1,TRBV3-1/TRBV3-2,TRBD2,TGTGCCAGCAGCCCCGGGACTAGCGGGAGCAATGAGCAGTTCTTC,CASSPGTSGSNEQFF
once,TRBJ1-6,TRBV7-2,TRBD1,TGTGCCAGCAGCTTAACCACGGGACAGGCCTATTCACCCCTCCACTTT,CASSLTTGQAYSPLHF
NA,TRBJ2-7,TRBV5-4,TRBD2,TGTGCCAGCAGCCCCGGAGGCGGGACTAGGACCTACGAGCAGTACTTC,CASSPGGGTRTYEQYF
NA,TRBJ1-1,TRBV14,NA,TGTGCCAGCAGCCAAACGGACGACTTCTCCGGGGACACTGAAGCTTTCTTT,CASSQTDDFSGDTEAFF
once,TRBJ2-1,TRBV28,TRBD2,TGTGCCAGCAGTCCGCCGGGTCGCGGGGGATACAATGAGCAGTTCTTC,CASSPPGRGGYNEQFF
NA,TRBJ1-2,TRBV7-9,NA,TGTGCCAGCAGCCTAGGGTACAGGGACGGCTACACCTTC,CASSLGYRDGYTF
NA,TRBJ2-3,TRBV11-2,NA,TGTGCCAGCAGCACCGGGGGGCGCACAGATACGCAGTATTTT,CASSTGGRTDTQYF
NA,TRBJ2-5,TRBV11-2,TRBD1,TGTGCCAGCAGCTTAGCCGGGACAGGGGGCACAGAGACCCAGTACTTC,CASSLAGTGGTETQYF
NA,TRBJ2-7,TRBV27,TRBD2,TGTGCCAGCAGTTACGGGACTAGCTCGTCAGGGGAGCAGTACTTC,CASSYGTSSSGEQYF
NA,TRBJ2-7,TRBV5-1,TRBD1,TGCGCCAGTCAACAGGGGGCGAGCGACGAGCAGTACTTC,CASQQGASDEQYF
NA,TRBJ1-2,TRBV6-1,NA,TGTGCCAGCAGTGAAGCTCCAGTCTATGGCTACACCTTC,CASSEAPVYGYTF